What follows are 6 T cell receptor beta chains derived from one specimen sequenced in a study of identical twins. TCRdb passed the 5' RACE reads through MiXCR, listing each CDR3 protein once. The sample gives roughly 1.6 million distinct CDR3 sequences, about 32% of which show up once; around 0.25% is in the top ten. The sequenced sample consisted of cord blood. Receptor source: a newborn girl in good health.

J is TRBJ1-5 and V is TRBV12-3 or TRBV12-4, with 11 nucleotides matching TRBD1. This CDR3 comprises 19 residues. With V trimmed by 6 bases and J by 0 bases, 13 bases remained unmatched. The CDR3 region has the DNA TGTGCCAGCAGCCCGCGGACAGGGGGCCGTGGAGTTAGCAATCAGCCCCAGCATTTT. It translates to CASSPRTGGRGVSNQPQHF.

The sample holds a few counts of this clonotype. The chain has TRBV14 and TRBJ2-7; D is unclear. CDR1 is SGHDN and CDR2 is FVKESK in the germline V gene. This CDR3 has 14 amino acids. Trimming pared 1 base from V and 0 bases from J, leaving 7 bases between. The CDR3 sequence: CASSQARYSYEQYF. The CDR3 DNA reads TGTGCCAGCAGCCAAGCCCGCTACTCCTACGAGCAGTACTTC.

The chain joins TRBV20-1 to TRBJ1-1; D not resolved. Per germline, CDR1 DFQATT and CDR2 SNEGSKA (reference sequence). The CDR3 consists of 10 residues. V was cut by 3 bases and J by 8 bases, with 7 bases left in between. CDR3 residues: CSASPREAFF. CDR3 bases: TGCAGTGCTAGTCCCCGAGAAGCTTTCTTT.

The chain has TRBV20-1 and TRBJ2-1, with D unclear. The CDR3 covers 11 residues. V was pared by 2 bases and J by 10 bases, with 9 bases between. Germline CDR1 is DFQATT and CDR2 is SNEGSKA (reference sequence). CDR3 residues: CSARWFGEQFF. The CDR3 nucleotides read TGCAGTGCTAGATGGTTCGGGGAGCAGTTCTTC.

The chain couples TRBV6-2 or TRBV6-3 to TRBJ1-1; TRBD1 is a possible D gene (6 bases). The V end lost 3 bases, the J end lost 7 bases, and 12 bases lay between the germline ends. The CDR3 extends over 13 amino acids. CDR1 is MNHEY, CDR2 SVGEGT, per germline. The CDR3 nucleotides are TGTGCCAGCAGTTATGTCCGGACAGTTGAAGCTTTCTTT. Protein: CASSYVRTVEAFF.

The chain carries TRBV27 and TRBJ2-7; D remains ambiguous. The CDR3 contains 14 residues. Trimming left V 3 bases short and J 2 bases short, with 11 bases between. Germline values: CDR1 MNHEY, CDR2 SMNVEV (reference sequence). CDR3 coding DNA: TGTGCCAGCAGTTTGGCAGCGACTCCCTACGAGCAGTACTTC. It yields the protein CASSLAATPYEQYF.